Listed below are T cell receptor beta chains from one sample, sequenced in a study of blood T cell repertoires in COVID-19. Clones were sequenced by immunoSEQ multiplex PCR, and TCRdb holds only the in-frame ones, with some missing. The table has under 250,000 clones, over 80% seen once; the top ten hold about 2.5%. The sample was peripheral blood. All receptors derive from a woman between 70 and 85 years old with active or convalescent COVID-19. The conserved cysteine and the conserved F or W are not part of the CDR3 here. Fields, in order: V gene, J gene, CDR3 length, CDR3 protein.

v_call: TRBV9; j_call: TRBJ2-3; cdr3_length: 12; cdr3_aa: ASSVAEGGYTQY
v_call: TRBV4-3; j_call: TRBJ2-3; cdr3_length: 15; cdr3_aa: ASSHDGGGGSTDTQY
v_call: TRBV10-2; j_call: TRBJ1-2; cdr3_length: 12; cdr3_aa: ASSREGGAYGYT
v_call: TRBV6-1; j_call: TRBJ1-2; cdr3_length: 11; cdr3_aa: ASSDRDSRGYT
v_call: TRBV18; j_call: TRBJ1-1; cdr3_length: 14; cdr3_aa: ASSFSGAAMNTEAF
v_call: TRBV19; j_call: TRBJ2-5; cdr3_length: 12; cdr3_aa: ASSTTGFQETQY
v_call: TRBV19; j_call: TRBJ1-1; cdr3_length: 13; cdr3_aa: ATAGTGAPNTEAF
v_call: TRBV10-3; j_call: TRBJ2-7; cdr3_length: 14; cdr3_aa: AISAGPSGSRNEQY
v_call: TRBV7-3; j_call: TRBJ2-7; cdr3_length: 12; cdr3_aa: ASSLWAGAYEQY
v_call: TRBV5-1; j_call: TRBJ2-5; cdr3_length: 12; cdr3_aa: ASSTITGQETQY
v_call: TRBV7-2; j_call: TRBJ2-7; cdr3_length: 13; cdr3_aa: ASSRSGTGPYEQY
v_call: TRBV19; j_call: TRBJ2-7; cdr3_length: 12; cdr3_aa: ASRDRTGTYEQY
v_call: TRBV10-1; j_call: TRBJ2-1; cdr3_length: 12; cdr3_aa: ASTSGSSYNEQF